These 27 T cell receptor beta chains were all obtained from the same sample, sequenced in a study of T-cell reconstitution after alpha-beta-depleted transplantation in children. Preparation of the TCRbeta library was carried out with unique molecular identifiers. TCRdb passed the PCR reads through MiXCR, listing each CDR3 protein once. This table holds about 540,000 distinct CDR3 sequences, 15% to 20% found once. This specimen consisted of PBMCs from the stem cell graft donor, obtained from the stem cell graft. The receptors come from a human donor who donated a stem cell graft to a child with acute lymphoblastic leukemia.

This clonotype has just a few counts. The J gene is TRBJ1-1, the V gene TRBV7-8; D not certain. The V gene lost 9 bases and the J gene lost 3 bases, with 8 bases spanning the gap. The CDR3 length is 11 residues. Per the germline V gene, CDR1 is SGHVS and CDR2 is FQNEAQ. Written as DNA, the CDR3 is TGTGCCAGTCTCGGCGACACTGAAGCTTTCTTT. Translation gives CASLGDTEAFF.

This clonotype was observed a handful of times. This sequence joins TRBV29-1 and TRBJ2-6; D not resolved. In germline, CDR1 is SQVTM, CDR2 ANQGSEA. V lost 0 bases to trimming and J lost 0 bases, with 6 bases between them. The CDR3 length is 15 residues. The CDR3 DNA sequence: TGCAGCGTTGAAGATCTGGACTCTGGGGCCAACGTCCTGACTTTC. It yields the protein CSVEDLDSGANVLTF.

As DNA, the CDR3 is TGTGCCAGCAGCTTACAAGGTCCCTCGGAGACCCAGTACTTC. It translates to CASSLQGPSETQYF. The chain carries TRBV7-9 and TRBJ2-5; D is unclear. The CDR3 spans 14 residues. The germline CDR1 and CDR2 sequences are SEHNR and FQNEAQ (reference sequence). Trimming took off 2 bases at V and 5 bases at J, with 12 bases between the two ends. Full variable domain (rest looked up from reference TRBV7-9 and TRBJ2-5): DTGVSQNPRHKITKRGQNVTFRCDPISEHNRLYWYRQTLGQGPEFLTYFQNEAQLEKSRLLSDRFSAERPKGSFSTLEIQRTEQGDSAMYLCASSLQGPSETQYFGPGTRLLVL.

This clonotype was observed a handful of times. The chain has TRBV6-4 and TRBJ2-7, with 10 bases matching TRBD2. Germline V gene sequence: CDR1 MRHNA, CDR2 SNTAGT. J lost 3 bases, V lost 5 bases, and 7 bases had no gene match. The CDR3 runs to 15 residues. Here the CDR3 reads CASSKGLAVNYEQYF. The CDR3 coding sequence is TGTGCCAGCAGTAAAGGACTAGCGGTAAACTACGAGCAGTACTTC.

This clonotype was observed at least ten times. CDR3 bases: TGCGCCAGCAACTGGGGACTAGCGGGAGCCAATGAGCAGTTCTTC. It translates to CASNWGLAGANEQFF. The chain is built from TRBV5-1 and TRBJ2-1, with 14 bases fitting TRBD2. The trim removed 6 bases at V and 6 bases at J, leaving 5 bases unmatched. The CDR3 has 15 residues. Germline V gives CDR1 SGHRS, CDR2 YFSETQ.

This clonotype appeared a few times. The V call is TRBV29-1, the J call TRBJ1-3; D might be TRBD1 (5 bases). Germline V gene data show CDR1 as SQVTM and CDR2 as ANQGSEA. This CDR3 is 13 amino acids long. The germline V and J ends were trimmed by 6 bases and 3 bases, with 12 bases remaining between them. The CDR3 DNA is TGCAGCGTCGTCCGGGGCTTTGGAAACACCATATATTTT. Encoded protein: CSVVRGFGNTIYF.

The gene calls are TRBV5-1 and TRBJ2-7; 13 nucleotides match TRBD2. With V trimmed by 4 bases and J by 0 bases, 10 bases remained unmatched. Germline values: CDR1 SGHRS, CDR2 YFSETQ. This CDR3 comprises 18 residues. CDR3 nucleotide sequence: TGCGCCAGCAGCCATGGACTAGCGGGAGAAGTGGGCTCCTACGAGCAGTACTTC. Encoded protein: CASSHGLAGEVGSYEQYF.

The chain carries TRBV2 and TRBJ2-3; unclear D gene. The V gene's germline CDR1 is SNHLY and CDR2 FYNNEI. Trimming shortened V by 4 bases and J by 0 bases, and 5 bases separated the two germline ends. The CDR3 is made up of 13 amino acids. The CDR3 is CASSAQSTDTQYF. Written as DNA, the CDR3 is TGTGCCAGCAGTGCCCAAAGCACAGATACGCAGTATTTT.

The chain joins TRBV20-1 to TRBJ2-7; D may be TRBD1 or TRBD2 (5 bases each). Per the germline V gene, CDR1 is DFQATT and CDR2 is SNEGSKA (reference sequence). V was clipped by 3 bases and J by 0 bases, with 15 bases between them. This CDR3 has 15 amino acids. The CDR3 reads CSARGRAVSSYEQYF. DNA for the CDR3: TGCAGTGCTAGGGGGCGAGCGGTGAGCTCCTACGAGCAGTACTTC.

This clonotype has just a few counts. In nucleotides, the CDR3 is TGCGCCAGCAATTTTGGCGGGGCGTACAATGAGCAGTTCTTC. It codes for CASNFGGAYNEQFF. The chain employs TRBV5-1 and TRBJ2-1; possible D gene TRBD2, 6 bases. The germline V gene has CDR1 SGHRS and CDR2 YFSETQ. The CDR3 has 14 residues. V gave up 6 bases and J gave up 4 bases, with 14 bases separating them.

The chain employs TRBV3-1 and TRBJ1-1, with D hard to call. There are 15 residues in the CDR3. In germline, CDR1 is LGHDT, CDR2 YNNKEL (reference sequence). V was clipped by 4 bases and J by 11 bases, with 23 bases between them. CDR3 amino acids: CASSPRPAKPTMAFF. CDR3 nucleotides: TGTGCCAGCAGCCCCCGCCCAGCGAAGCCCACCATGGCTTTCTTT.

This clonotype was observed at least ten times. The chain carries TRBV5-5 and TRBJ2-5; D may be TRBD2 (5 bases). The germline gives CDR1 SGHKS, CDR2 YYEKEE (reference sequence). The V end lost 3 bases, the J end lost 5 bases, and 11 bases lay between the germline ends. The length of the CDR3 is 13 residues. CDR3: CASSSRGGETQYF. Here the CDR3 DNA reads TGTGCCAGCAGCTCTCGTGGCGGGGAGACCCAGTACTTC.

CDR3 sequence reads: CAISESAGVDGYTF. The CDR3 DNA reads TGTGCCATCAGTGAGAGCGCAGGGGTAGATGGCTACACCTTC. The chain combines TRBV10-3 with TRBJ1-2, with D possibly TRBD1 on 6 matching bases. The ends were cut back, 2 bases at V and 6 bases at J, with 13 bases in the middle. Germline V gives CDR1 ENHRY, CDR2 SYGVKD. The CDR3 has 14 amino acids.

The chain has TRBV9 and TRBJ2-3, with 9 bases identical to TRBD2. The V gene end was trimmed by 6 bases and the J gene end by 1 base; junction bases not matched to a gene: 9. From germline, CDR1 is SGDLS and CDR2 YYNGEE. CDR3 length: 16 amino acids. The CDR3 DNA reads TGTGCCAGCACCCAACATAGCGGGAGAGGCACAGATACGCAGTATTTT. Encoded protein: CASTQHSGRGTDTQYF.

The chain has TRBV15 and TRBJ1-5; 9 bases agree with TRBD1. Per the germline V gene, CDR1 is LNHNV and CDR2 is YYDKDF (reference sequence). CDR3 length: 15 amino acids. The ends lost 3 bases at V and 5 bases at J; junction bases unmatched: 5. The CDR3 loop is CATSSHRGPDQPQHF. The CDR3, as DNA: TGTGCCACCAGCAGTCACAGGGGGCCGGATCAGCCCCAGCATTTT.

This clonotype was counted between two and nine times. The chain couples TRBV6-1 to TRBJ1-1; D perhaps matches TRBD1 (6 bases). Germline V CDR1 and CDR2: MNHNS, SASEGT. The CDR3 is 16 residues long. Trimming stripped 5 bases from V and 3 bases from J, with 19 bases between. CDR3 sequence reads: CASSPGGPGVHTEAFF. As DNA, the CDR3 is TGTGCCAGCAGTCCCGGGGGCCCTGGGGTTCACACTGAAGCTTTCTTT.

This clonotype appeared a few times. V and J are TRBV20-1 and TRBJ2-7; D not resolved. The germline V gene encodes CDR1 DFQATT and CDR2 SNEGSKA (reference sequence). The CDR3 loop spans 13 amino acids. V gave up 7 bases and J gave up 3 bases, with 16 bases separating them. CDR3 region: CSVPHSLNYEQYF. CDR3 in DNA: TGCAGTGTCCCTCACAGCCTTAACTACGAGCAGTACTTC.

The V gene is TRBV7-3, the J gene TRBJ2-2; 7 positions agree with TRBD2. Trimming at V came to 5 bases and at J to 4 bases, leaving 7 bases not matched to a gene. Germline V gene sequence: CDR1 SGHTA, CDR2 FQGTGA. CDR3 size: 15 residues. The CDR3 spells CASSPTSVGTGELFF. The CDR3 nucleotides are TGTGCCAGCAGCCCTACTAGCGTTGGCACCGGGGAGCTGTTTTTT.

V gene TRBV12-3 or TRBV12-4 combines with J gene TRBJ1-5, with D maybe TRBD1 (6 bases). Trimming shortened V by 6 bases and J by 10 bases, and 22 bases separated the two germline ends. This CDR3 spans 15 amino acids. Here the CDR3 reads CASSDRRGSLFPQHF. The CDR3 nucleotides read TGTGCCAGCAGCGACCGGAGGGGGTCCCTATTTCCCCAGCATTTT.

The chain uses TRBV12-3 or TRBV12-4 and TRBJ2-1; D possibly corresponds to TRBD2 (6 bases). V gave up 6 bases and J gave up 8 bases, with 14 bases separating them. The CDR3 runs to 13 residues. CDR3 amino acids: CASRTGTSDEQFF. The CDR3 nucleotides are TGTGCCAGCAGGACCGGGACTTCGGATGAGCAGTTCTTC.

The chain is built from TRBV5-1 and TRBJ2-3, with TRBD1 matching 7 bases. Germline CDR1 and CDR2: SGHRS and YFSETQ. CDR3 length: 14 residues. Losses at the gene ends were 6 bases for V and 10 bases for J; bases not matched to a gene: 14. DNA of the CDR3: TGCGCCAGCATGAACCATAACCGGGACAGCGCGCAGTATTTT. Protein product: CASMNHNRDSAQYF. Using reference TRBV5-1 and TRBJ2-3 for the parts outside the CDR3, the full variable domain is KAGVTQTPRYLIKTRGQQVTLSCSPISGHRSVSWYQQTPGQGLQFLFEYFSETQRNKGNFPGRFSGRQFSNSRSEMNVSTLELGDSALYLCASMNHNRDSAQYFGPGTRLTVL.

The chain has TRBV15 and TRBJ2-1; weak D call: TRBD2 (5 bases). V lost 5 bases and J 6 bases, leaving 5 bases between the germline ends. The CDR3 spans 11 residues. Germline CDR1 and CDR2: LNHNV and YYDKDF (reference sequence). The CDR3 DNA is TGTGCCACCAGCGGAGGCAATGAGCAGTTCTTC. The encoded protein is CATSGGNEQFF.

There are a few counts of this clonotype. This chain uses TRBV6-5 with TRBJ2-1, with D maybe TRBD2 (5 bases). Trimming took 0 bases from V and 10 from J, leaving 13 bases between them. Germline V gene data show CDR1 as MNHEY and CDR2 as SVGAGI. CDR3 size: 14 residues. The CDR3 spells CASSYSLTGNEQFF. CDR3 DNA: TGTGCCAGCAGTTACTCGTTAACGGGAAACGAGCAGTTCTTC.

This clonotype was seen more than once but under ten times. DNA for the CDR3: TGTGCCAGCAGCGTAGAGACTAGCGGGGTGGTGGGAGAGACCCAGTACTTC. Protein product: CASSVETSGVVGETQYF. This sequence joins TRBV9 and TRBJ2-5; 11 bases are a match to TRBD2. Losses at the gene ends were 0 bases for V and 4 bases for J; bases not matched to a gene: 8. In germline, CDR1 is SGDLS, CDR2 YYNGEE. CDR3 size: 17 residues.

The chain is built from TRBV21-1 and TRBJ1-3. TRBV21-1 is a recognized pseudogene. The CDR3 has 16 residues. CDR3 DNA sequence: TGTGCCAGCAGCACCGAGGAGGGGCTCTCTGGAAACACCATATATTTT. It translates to CASSTEEGLSGNTIYF.

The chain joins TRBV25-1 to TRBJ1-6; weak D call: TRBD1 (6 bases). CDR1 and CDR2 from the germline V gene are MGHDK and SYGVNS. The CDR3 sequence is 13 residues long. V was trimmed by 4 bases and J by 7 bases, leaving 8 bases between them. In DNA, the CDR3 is TGTGCCAGCAGTGCCGGGGGCAATTCACCCCTCCACTTT. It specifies CASSAGGNSPLHF.

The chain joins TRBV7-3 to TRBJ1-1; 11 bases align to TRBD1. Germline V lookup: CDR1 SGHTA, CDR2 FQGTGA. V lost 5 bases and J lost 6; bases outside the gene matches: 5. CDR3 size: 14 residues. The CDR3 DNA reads TGTGCCAGCAGCCCACCGGGACAGGGGGCTGAAGCTTTCTTT. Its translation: CASSPPGQGAEAFF.